The entry below describes one T cell receptor (beta chain). Construction of the TCRbeta library involved unique molecular identifiers. In TCRdb, the PCR reads were re-called with MiXCR into one record per CDR3 protein. The sample has 300,000 to 400,000 distinct CDR3 sequences; 16% are singletons. The data were taken from a study of T-cell reconstitution after alpha-beta-depleted transplantation in children. The V gene's germline CDR1 is MGHRA and CDR2 YSYEKL. V lost 1 base and J 1 base, leaving 13 bases between the germline ends. The CDR3 is 16 residues long. The TCR originated in a male patient between 2 and 10 years old who had a stem cell transplant for acute lymphoblastic leukemia, so the T cells may come from the graft donor. The starting material was PBMCs, mostly from graft donor cells, obtained 360 days after TCRalphabeta/CD19-depleted stem cell transplant. This chain uses TRBV4-1 with TRBJ1-1, with D possibly matching TRBD1 (5 bases). The CDR3 DNA reads TGCGCCAGCAGCCAAGGAAGGGGCGCTAAGAACACTGAAGCTTTCTTT. This codes for CASSQGRGAKNTEAFF.